The clone carrying this TCR beta chain was detected a few times. Its target is unknown. Germline V CDR1 and CDR2: SGHRS, YFSETQ. The CDR3 extends over 17 amino acids. V lost 4 bases and J lost 4; bases outside the gene matches: 11. This sample stems from a study of T-cell reconstitution after alpha-beta-depleted transplantation in children. Study observations and caveats: Certain patients had high TCRbeta diversity at day 60, and it came from recipient T cells and thymic progenitors that survived. Approximately two months post-transplant, alpha-beta T cells reportedly originated from several hundred expanded graft clones. Diversity and T-cell counts at one year after transplant derived mostly from new T cells.

A TCRbeta library incorporating unique molecular identifiers was prepared. TCRdb used MiXCR to reprocess the PCR reads, holding one entry per CDR3 protein. Found here are 670,000 or so distinct CDR3 sequences, roughly 13% of them singletons; the top ten hold 0.79%. This sequence originates from a girl aged 2 to 9 with congenital amegakaryocytic thrombocytopenia, due to receive a stem cell transplant. The chain links TRBV5-1 to TRBJ2-5; 12 bases fit TRBD2. The sample here was PBMCs, taken before TCRalphabeta/CD19-depleted stem cell transplant. CDR3 DNA sequence: TGCGCCAGCAGCCTTACCACCCTAGCGGGAGGGAGAGAGACCCAGTACTTC. Amino acids: CASSLTTLAGGRETQYF. The variable domain in full, with the rest retrieved from reference TRBV5-1 and TRBJ2-5, is KAGVTQTPRYLIKTRGQQVTLSCSPISGHRSVSWYQQTPGQGLQFLFEYFSETQRNKGNFPGRFSGRQFSNSRSEMNVSTLELGDSALYLCASSLTTLAGGRETQYFGPGTRLLVL.